The 2 T cell receptor beta chains given below trace back to one sample, sequenced in a study of blood T cell repertoires in COVID-19. Sequencing used immunoSEQ multiplex PCR; TCRdb keeps in-frame clones, though not all of them. The sample records 140,000 or so clones, over 70% being singletons. The specimen sequenced was peripheral blood. Source of these receptors: a middle-aged man who had recovered from COVID-19.

V usage is TRBV6-1 and J usage is TRBJ1-5, with D possibly being TRBD1 (5 bases). The CDR3 has 20 residues. With 0 bases removed from V and 2 bases from J, the gap between germline ends came to 23 bases. Germline CDR1 MNHNS, CDR2 SASEGT. CDR3 nucleotide sequence: TGTGCCAGCAGTGAAGCGCTTCCGGGGGGATCATTTGGGGGCAATCAGCCCCAGCATTTT. Its translation is CASSEALPGGSFGGNQPQHF.

V usage is TRBV19 and J usage is TRBJ2-7; 8 bases align to TRBD1. The CDR3 is made up of 15 amino acids. After removal of 5 bases from V and 5 bases from J, the junction contained 11 bases not matched to a gene. Germline V CDR1 and CDR2: LNHDA, SQIVND (reference sequence). This CDR3 is CASSPTGGKFNEQYF. The CDR3 DNA reads TGTGCCAGTAGTCCTACAGGGGGAAAGTTTAACGAGCAGTACTTC.